The present T cell receptor (beta chain) was sequenced within a study of B cell selection in AIRE deficiency. The study's findings and limits: Healthy donors alone shared 31.6% of 4,000 or so Treg sequences; patients alone approximately 9%. Patient Tconv and Treg cells showed healthy-like TCRBV usage, CDR3 length, diversity.

About this clone: No antigen is known for it.

The sorted conventional CD4 T cells were gated as CD4+CD127+. CDR3 length: 13 residues. Germline V gene lookup returns CDR1 SGHNT and CDR2 YENEEA. The V end was cut by 5 bases, the J end by 6 bases, with 13 bases between. Sequencing used immunoSEQ multiplex PCR; TCRdb keeps in-frame clones, though not all of them. The sample shows 20,000 to 25,000 clones, around 97% of them seen only once. This TCR was recovered from a human donor with AIRE deficiency. The chain is built from TRBV11-3 and TRBJ1-2; no reliable D call. Input material: conventional CD4+ T cells sorted from PBMCs. CDR3 in DNA: TGTGCCAGCAGCCCCCGCGGGGAGCATGGCTACACCTTC. Its protein is CASSPRGEHGYTF.